This TCR beta chain appears in the sequencing data of a study of T-cell reconstitution after alpha-beta-depleted transplantation in children. This clonotype occurred many times. Antigen: not known. Study results and limitations: Newly generated T cells supplied most T-cell counts and diversity one year post-transplant.

Researchers prepared the TCRbeta library using unique molecular identifiers, the study reports. Each CDR3 protein is one row after TCRdb ran MiXCR on the PCR reads. The sample has some 830,000 distinct CDR3 sequences, 15% to 20% seen once. J lost 7 bases, V lost 8 bases, and 8 bases had no gene match. The CDR3 has 14 residues. In germline, CDR1 is KGHDR, CDR2 SFDVKD. The rearrangement uses TRBV24-1 and TRBJ2-1; 9 bases match TRBD1. The TCR was taken from a male patient younger than 18 who had a stem cell transplant for acute lymphoblastic leukemia, so the T cells may come from the graft donor. Sequencing used PBMCs, mostly from graft donor cells, obtained 360 days after TCRalphabeta/CD19-depleted stem cell transplant. This chain's CDR3 is CATTPTTGGNEQFF. Written as DNA, the CDR3 is TGTGCCACCACCCCCACGACAGGGGGAAATGAGCAGTTCTTC.